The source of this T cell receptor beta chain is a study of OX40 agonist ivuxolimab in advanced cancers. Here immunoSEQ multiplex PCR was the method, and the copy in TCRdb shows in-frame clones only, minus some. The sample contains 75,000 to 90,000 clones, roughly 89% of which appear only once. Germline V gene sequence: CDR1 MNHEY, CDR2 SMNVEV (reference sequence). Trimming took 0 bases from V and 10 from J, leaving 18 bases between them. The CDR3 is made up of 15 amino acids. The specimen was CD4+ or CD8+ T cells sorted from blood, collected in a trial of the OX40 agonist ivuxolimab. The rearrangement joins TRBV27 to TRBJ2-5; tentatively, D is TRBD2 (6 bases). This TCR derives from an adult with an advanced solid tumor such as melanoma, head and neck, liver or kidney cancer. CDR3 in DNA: TGTGCCAGCAGTTTATCCCCCTGGGGGGTGGGGAGCCAGTACTTC. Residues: CASSLSPWGVGSQYF.